The rows below give T cell receptor beta chains drawn from one sample of a study of CD8 T cells in Susac syndrome. TCRdb recomputed calls from the immunoSEQ multiplex PCR reads with MiXCR, one row per CDR3 protein. The sample consists of hundreds of thousands of distinct CDR3 sequences, approximately 91% of them appearing once. Sequencing used CD8+ T cells from PBMCs. These receptors were collected from a human donor with multiple sclerosis. Both conserved end residues are part of each CDR3.

V	J	CDR3
TRBV20-1	TRBJ2-1	CSATLGGVNEQFF
TRBV27	TRBJ1-2	CASSLSGTGYTVYTF
TRBV30	TRBJ1-1	CAWSTGPGNTEAFF
TRBV29-1	TRBJ2-2	CSARGINTGELFF
TRBV12-3/TRBV12-4	TRBJ1-4	CASSTGTPNEKLFF
TRBV19	TRBJ1-5	CASSSPGEAQPQHF
TRBV9	TRBJ2-1	CASSHNSRETGNEQFF
TRBV9	TRBJ2-7	CASSAEGQGDEQYF
TRBV19	TRBJ1-5	CASSIVGDSNQPQHF
TRBV27	TRBJ2-7	CASSLDGGYEQYF
TRBV28	TRBJ2-7	CASRWLRGRYEQYF
TRBV25-1	TRBJ2-1	CASSDLAGSYNEQFF
TRBV6-5	TRBJ2-1	CASSLRVGTRRQFF
TRBV9	TRBJ2-5	CASSGEEMWAGGETQYF
TRBV7-9	TRBJ2-5	CASSYWRENQGTQYF
TRBV3-1	TRBJ2-7	CASSPRLAGPLKYEQYF
TRBV7-8	TRBJ2-7	CASSLIAAGQGYEQYF
TRBV2	TRBJ1-5	CASSELGRNNQPQHF
TRBV29-1	TRBJ2-1	CSVVWGSINEQFF
TRBV15	TRBJ2-1	CATSSPEGGSYNEQFF
TRBV12-3/TRBV12-4	TRBJ2-7	CASSLRFGEQYF
TRBV7-9	TRBJ2-5	CAGLAGGLETQYF
TRBV28	TRBJ2-5	CASRQLPGLAEQETQYF
TRBV4-1	TRBJ2-2	CASSQVDLHTGELFF
TRBV12-3/TRBV12-4	TRBJ1-5	CASSAGGGQPQHF
TRBV6-5	TRBJ2-5	CASSYSPTSEEGWETQYF
TRBV9	TRBJ2-7	CASSVSGTGVYEQYF
TRBV27	TRBJ1-2	CASSINGYGYTF